A single sample gave rise to the 9 T cell receptor beta chains below, sequenced in a study of fetal regulatory T cell absence and autoimmunity (dated by TCRdb to the late 2010s). Libraries were made using the immunoSEQ multiplex PCR assay. This immuneACCESS table, as held by TCRdb, lists in-frame sequences with V and J called but not all clones. Of the missing ones, under half trace to an unresolved V gene in checked studies; the others have no known cause. The sample table shows around 100,000 clones, and 55% to 75% are seen once. 1.5% to 2% of the sample lies in the top ten. The sample consisted of pancreas tissue. The origin of the receptors is a male donor with IPEX syndrome.

The chain carries TRBV4-1 and TRBJ2-1, with 9 bases identical to TRBD1. This CDR3 has 17 residues. J was trimmed by 1 base and V by 0 bases; bases with no gene match: 4. From germline, CDR1 is MGHRA and CDR2 YSYEKL. CDR3 region: CASSQEGTGSSYNEQFF. CDR3 nucleotide sequence: TGCGCCAGCAGCCAAGAAGGGACAGGGAGTTCCTACAATGAGCAGTTCTTC.

This clone appeared a few times. This CDR3 reads CASSVVMGETQYF. The CDR3 coding sequence is TGTGCCAGCAGCGTAGTGATGGGGGAGACCCAGTACTTC. This chain links TRBV9 with TRBJ2-5; D is ambiguous. The V end lost 0 bases, the J end lost 5 bases, and 8 bases lay between the germline ends. CDR3 length: 13 amino acids. CDR1 is SGDLS, CDR2 YYNGEE, per germline.

The chain joins TRBV2 to TRBJ1-1; D ambiguous. This CDR3 comprises 11 residues. Trimming shortened V by 10 bases and J by 7 bases, and 13 bases separated the two germline ends. The germline V gene encodes CDR1 SNHLY and CDR2 FYNNEI. CDR3 DNA sequence: TGTGCCACCCAGAGGGCCTTTGAAGCTTTCTTT. It codes for CATQRAFEAFF.

In this sample, this clone turned up a few times. The chain employs TRBV9 and TRBJ2-7; tentative D call: TRBD1 (6 bases). V gave up 3 bases and J gave up 0 bases, with 7 bases separating them. The CDR3 runs to 13 residues. CDR1 SGDLS and CDR2 YYNGEE come from the germline V gene. CDR3 bases: TGTGCCAGCAGCGGGGACAACTCCTACGAGCAGTACTTC. As protein: CASSGDNSYEQYF.

The chain has TRBV30 and TRBJ2-7; D gene uncertain. This CDR3 has 13 residues. Deletions cut 3 bases from V and 0 bases from J, with 9 bases between. Germline V CDR1 and CDR2: GTSNPN, SVGIG (reference sequence). The CDR3 DNA sequence: TGTGCCTGGAGCCCCGCCCCCTCCTACGAGCAGTACTTC. This encodes CAWSPAPSYEQYF.

CDR3 coding DNA: TGCGCCAGCGGATACGGGACTAGCGGGGGTAATGAGCAGTTCTTC. It codes for CASGYGTSGGNEQFF. The chain recombines TRBV4-3 with TRBJ2-1; 14 positions match TRBD2. The ends lost 8 bases at V and 7 bases at J; junction bases unmatched: 7. The V gene's germline CDR1 is LGHNA and CDR2 YSLEER. This CDR3 has 15 residues.

The chain is built from TRBV9 and TRBJ2-1; TRBD1 might be the D (6 bases). The CDR3 is 15 amino acids. CDR1 is SGDLS, CDR2 YYNGEE, per germline. V was cut by 3 bases and J by 0 bases, with 10 bases left in between. This CDR3 reads CASSGDISSYNEQFF. The CDR3 DNA reads as TGTGCCAGCAGCGGGGACATTAGCTCCTACAATGAGCAGTTCTTC.

This sequence joins TRBV5-4 and TRBJ2-2; the D gene is possibly TRBD2 (6 bases). Per the germline V gene, CDR1 is SGHNT and CDR2 is YYREEE (reference sequence). This CDR3 has 14 amino acids. V gave up 3 bases and J gave up 0 bases, with 6 bases separating them. The CDR3 sequence: CASSWDSNTGELFF. CDR3 nucleotide sequence: TGTGCCAGCAGCTGGGACTCGAACACCGGGGAGCTGTTTTTT.

The J gene is TRBJ2-3, the V gene TRBV18; weak D call: TRBD2 (5 bases). CDR1 and CDR2 (germline): KGHSH, LQKENI. The CDR3 is 15 residues long. The V end lost 0 bases, the J end lost 0 bases, and 7 bases lay between the germline ends. The CDR3 region has the DNA TGTGCCAGCTCACCACCATGGACTAGCACAGATACGCAGTATTTT. This encodes CASSPPWTSTDTQYF.